The T cell receptor beta chain under discussion was sequenced for a study of regulatory T cells in long-lasting Graves disease. This sample's time point: persistent/refractory GD, antithyroid drugs over 5 years with positive TRAb. PBMCs were the source of the RNA used for TCR sequencing. The patient group derived from an endocrinology department in Xi'an, China. In this sample, this clonotype turned up many times. The antigen is undetermined. Both iRepertoire HTBI primers and Arm-PCR of CDR3 regions were used to build the TCR beta libraries. TCRdb ran MiXCR on the multiplex PCR reads and lists one entry per CDR3 protein. The sample gives 430,000 or so distinct CDR3 sequences, 21% of which show up once; approximately 14% is in the top ten. Study-wide points: Since the sample size was small, accuracy may have been reduced. Persistent-disease Graves' patients showed less TCR diversity than new cases. Favored usage of TRBV28, TRBJ1-2 and TRBJ2-5 was recorded in persistent disease.

CDR3 length equals 13 residues. Germline V gives CDR1 MNHGY, CDR2 SVAAGI. The V end lost 4 bases, the J end lost 2 bases, and 9 bases lay between the germline ends. The sequenced sample was peripheral blood mononuclear cells (PBMCs), obtained when the disease was refractory, from a patient treated with antithyroid drugs. J is TRBJ2-7 and V is TRBV6-9, with D hard to call. This sequence was found in a female donor with Graves disease. CDR3 sequence: CASSFLPTYEQYF. In DNA form, the CDR3 reads TGTGCCAGCAGTTTCCTTCCCACCTACGAGCAGTACTTC.